This passage covers 2 T cell receptor beta chains from one sample sequenced in a study of a mutant IDH1 vaccine in newly diagnosed glioma. The method was immunoSEQ multiplex PCR; TCRdb's version includes in-frame clones alone and lacks a portion of them. The sample has 85,000 to 100,000 clones, about four fifths seen once. Noted time point: baseline, week 1 (first vaccination visit). Specified treatment: pre-vaccination baseline after standard-of-care therapy. Sample: PBMCs, taken from a glioma patient treated with radiotherapy, temozolomide or both. Receptor source: a man aged 35-49 years with glioma.

This chain uses TRBV6-5 with TRBJ2-7; possible D gene TRBD2, 6 bases. CDR3 length: 16 residues. Germline V gives CDR1 MNHEY, CDR2 SVGAGI. V lost 0 bases to trimming and J lost 2 bases, with 14 bases between them. The CDR3 loop reads CASSYSGGLLAYEQYF. As DNA, the CDR3 is TGTGCCAGCAGTTACTCGGGGGGACTGCTGGCCTACGAGCAGTACTTC.

This clone was detected a few times. This chain uses TRBV5-1 with TRBJ1-1; a possible D gene is TRBD1 (5 bases). V lost 0 bases and J lost 8, with 17 bases in between. The CDR3 sequence is 15 residues long. From germline, CDR1 is SGHRS and CDR2 YFSETQ. Written as DNA, the CDR3 is TGCGCCAGCAGCTTGGCCGGGGGTTTTGCAGACGAAGCTTTCTTT. Protein sequence: CASSLAGGFADEAFF.